Shown below are 24 T cell receptor beta chains from a single sample sequenced in a study of CD8 T cells in ankylosing spondylitis. MiXCR, applied by TCRdb to the 5' RACE reads, yields one record per CDR3 protein. The sample carries fewer than 350,000 distinct CDR3 sequences, roughly 11% recorded once. The source material was blood, either unsorted or a sorted T cell fraction (not recorded which). Source of these receptors: a female donor with ankylosing spondylitis or in good health (not recorded which).

This clonotype showed up many times. This chain links TRBV27 with TRBJ2-1; D is perhaps TRBD1 or TRBD2 (5 bases each). The CDR3 has 15 residues. V was cut by 3 bases and J by 3 bases, with 12 bases left in between. Germline values: CDR1 MNHEY, CDR2 SMNVEV (reference sequence). This chain's CDR3 is CASSFVGEIYNEQFF. CDR3 sequence (DNA): TGTGCCAGCAGTTTTGTGGGGGAGATCTACAATGAGCAGTTCTTC.

At least ten counts were recorded for this clonotype. The chain has TRBV24-1 and TRBJ1-5, with 9 bases that match TRBD1. The CDR3 runs 14 residues. Germline V gene sequence: CDR1 KGHDR, CDR2 SFDVKD. V lost 5 bases and J lost 5; bases outside the gene matches: 3. The CDR3 DNA follows: TGTGCCACCAGTGGTGGACAGGGGTATCAGCCCCAGCATTTT. It is translated as CATSGGQGYQPQHF.

The V call is TRBV5-1, the J call TRBJ2-3; D gene unclear. CDR1 is SGHRS and CDR2 is YFSETQ in the germline V gene. The CDR3 consists of 13 residues. Trimming took off 4 bases at V and 1 base at J, with 7 bases between the two ends. CDR3 bases: TGCGCCAGCAGCACAGTGGGCACAGATACGCAGTATTTT. It yields the protein CASSTVGTDTQYF.

CDR3 sequence reads: CASSFQRTGSEAFF. CDR3 sequence (DNA): TGTGCCAGCAGTTTCCAAAGGACAGGGAGTGAAGCTTTCTTT. V gene TRBV12-3 or TRBV12-4 combines with J gene TRBJ1-1, with TRBD1 matching over 8 bases. CDR3 size: 14 residues. V lost 3 bases to trimming and J lost 7 bases; unmatched junction nucleotides: 7.

This clonotype was seen many times. The chain combines TRBV12-3 or TRBV12-4 with TRBJ2-2, with D perhaps matching TRBD2 (5 bases). V was shortened by 6 bases and J by 11 bases, with 10 bases between the two germline ends. There are 11 residues in the CDR3. The CDR3 region is CASSPSGELFF. The CDR3 nucleotides are TGTGCCAGCAGCCCTTCGGGAGAGCTGTTTTTT.

This clonotype occurred many times. V gene TRBV20-1 combines with J gene TRBJ1-4; D call uncertain. The CDR3 totals 12 residues. Per germline, CDR1 DFQATT and CDR2 SNEGSKA (reference sequence). The chain's CDR3 is CSAEGRGEKLFF. The DNA for the CDR3 is TGCAGCGCTGAGGGTAGAGGCGAAAAACTGTTTTTT.

In this sample, this clonotype turned up many times. V gene TRBV5-1 combines with J gene TRBJ2-7; 14 bases agree with TRBD2. Germline loops: CDR1 SGHRS, CDR2 YFSETQ. Germline trimming cut 4 bases from V and 3 bases from J; bases unmatched to any gene: 6. The CDR3 sequence is 16 residues long. In DNA, the CDR3 is TGCGCCAGCAGCCGAGGGACTAGCGGGAGTGTCTACGAGCAGTACTTC. Translation gives CASSRGTSGSVYEQYF. The variable domain in full, completed from reference TRBV5-1 and TRBJ2-7, reads KAGVTQTPRYLIKTRGQQVTLSCSPISGHRSVSWYQQTPGQGLQFLFEYFSETQRNKGNFPGRFSGRQFSNSRSEMNVSTLELGDSALYLCASSRGTSGSVYEQYFGPGTRLTVT.

This clonotype was detected ten times or more. V and J are TRBV3-1 and TRBJ1-2; D is unresolved. The ends were cut back, 2 bases at V and 4 bases at J, with 8 bases in the middle. This CDR3 contains 13 residues. Germline V CDR1 and CDR2: LGHDT, YNNKEL (reference sequence). The CDR3 nucleotides are TGTGCCAGCAGCCAATACAGACTCTATGGCTACACCTTC. It is translated as CASSQYRLYGYTF.

This clonotype was seen repeatedly, ten times or more. The chain carries TRBV19 and TRBJ2-1; unclear D gene. Looked up from germline, CDR1 is LNHDA and CDR2 is SQIVND (reference sequence). The CDR3 extends over 15 amino acids. V was shortened by 3 bases and J by 7 bases, with 16 bases between the two germline ends. In nucleotides, the CDR3 is TGTGCCAGTAGTATTTCAAGCGTCGGGCGGAATGAGCAGTTCTTC. Its translation is CASSISSVGRNEQFF.

At least ten counts were recorded for this clonotype. V gene TRBV5-1 combines with J gene TRBJ1-4; D is ambiguous. In germline, CDR1 is SGHRS, CDR2 YFSETQ. The CDR3 is 16 amino acids. Deletions cut 1 base from V and 0 bases from J, with 10 bases between. The CDR3 region has the DNA TGCGCCAGCAGCTTGAAAACCACCGCAACTAATGAAAAACTGTTTTTT. It translates to CASSLKTTATNEKLFF.

The rearrangement links TRBV20-1 to TRBJ2-7; possibly TRBD2 for D (7 bases). V was pared by 1 base and J by 0 bases, with 13 bases between. Germline-derived CDR1 and CDR2 are DFQATT and SNEGSKA (reference sequence). This CDR3 spans 15 amino acids. The CDR3 DNA sequence: TGCAGTGCTAGAGGGGGGGGGCGAAGCTCCTACGAGCAGTACTTC. It translates to CSARGGGRSSYEQYF.

This clonotype has a handful of counts. The chain carries TRBV20-1 and TRBJ2-4; either TRBD1 or TRBD2 may supply D (5 bases each). CDR3 length equals 17 residues. In germline, CDR1 is DFQATT, CDR2 SNEGSKA (reference sequence). With 4 bases removed from V and 0 bases from J, the gap between germline ends came to 19 bases. The CDR3 loop is CSATSHGDPLAKNIQYF. The CDR3, as DNA: TGCAGTGCTACCTCACACGGGGACCCCTTAGCCAAAAACATTCAGTACTTC.

This clonotype was counted at least ten times. The genes are TRBV18 and TRBJ2-7; TRBD1 aligns across 11 bases. The CDR3 consists of 15 residues. The trim removed 3 bases at V and 5 bases at J, leaving 6 bases unmatched. Looked up from germline, CDR1 is KGHSH and CDR2 is LQKENI. CDR3 protein: CASSPSGTGGNEQYF. The CDR3 bases are TGTGCCAGCTCACCCTCCGGGACAGGGGGAAACGAGCAGTACTTC.

There are a few counts of this clonotype. J is TRBJ2-2 and V is TRBV5-4, with 8 bases aligning to TRBD1. J was trimmed by 5 bases and V by 5 bases; bases with no gene match: 5. This CDR3 is 14 amino acids long. The V gene's germline CDR1 is SGHNT and CDR2 YYREEE (reference sequence). The DNA for the CDR3 is TGTGCCAGCAGGCCCGGACAGGGAACCGGGGAGCTGTTTTTT. Translating it yields CASRPGQGTGELFF.

This chain uses TRBV7-8 with TRBJ2-7; D gene uncertain. Trimming shortened V by 3 bases and J by 3 bases, and 21 bases separated the two germline ends. The CDR3 has 17 residues. Germline V gene sequence: CDR1 SGHVS, CDR2 FQNEAQ. CDR3 DNA sequence: TGTGCCAGCAGCTTTTGGGGTTCAAAGGGTATTGACTACGAGCAGTACTTC. Protein sequence: CASSFWGSKGIDYEQYF.

V gene TRBV28 combines with J gene TRBJ2-1; 9 positions agree with TRBD2. Per the germline V gene, CDR1 is MDHEN and CDR2 is SYDVKM. Germline trimming cut 2 bases from V and 7 bases from J; bases unmatched to any gene: 12. CDR3 length: 17 residues. This chain's CDR3 is CASSLRPLSGSWNEQFF. DNA of the CDR3: TGTGCCAGCAGTTTACGGCCTCTTAGCGGGAGTTGGAATGAGCAGTTCTTC.

This clonotype was seen at least ten times. V is TRBV5-1 and J is TRBJ1-3; the D gene is possibly TRBD1 (5 bases). V lost 4 bases and J lost 0, with 11 bases in between. The CDR3 totals 15 residues. From germline, CDR1 is SGHRS and CDR2 YFSETQ. CDR3 sequence (DNA): TGCGCCAGCAGCCCAGCAGGGTACTCTGGAAACACCATATATTTT. This gives the protein CASSPAGYSGNTIYF.

This clonotype was observed a few times. The chain employs TRBV9 and TRBJ2-1; D is possibly TRBD1 (5 bases). CDR1 and CDR2 from the germline V gene are SGDLS and YYNGEE. The CDR3 is 15 amino acids. The V end lost 3 bases, the J end lost 7 bases, and 17 bases lay between the germline ends. The CDR3 reads CASSGGHSIGNEQFF. In DNA form, the CDR3 reads TGTGCCAGCAGCGGTGGACACTCGATTGGGAATGAGCAGTTCTTC.

This clonotype was picked up many times. V and J are TRBV7-2 and TRBJ2-7, with TRBD2 as a possible D gene (5 bases). The V and J ends lost 1 base and 6 bases respectively, with 13 bases between them. Looked up from germline, CDR1 is SGHTA and CDR2 is FQGNSA. This CDR3 is 14 amino acids long. CDR3 in amino acids: CASSLGSALREQYF. The DNA of the CDR3 is TGTGCCAGCAGCTTAGGTAGCGCCCTTCGCGAGCAGTACTTC.

This clonotype was found many times. The genes are TRBV27 and TRBJ2-3; 7 positions agree with TRBD1. With V trimmed by 5 bases and J by 0 bases, 20 bases remained unmatched. Germline lookup yields CDR1 MNHEY and CDR2 SMNVEV (reference sequence). This CDR3 region has 20 residues. CDR3 residues: CASSPSPGGFATTSTDTQYF. The CDR3 DNA reads TGTGCCAGCAGTCCGAGTCCAGGGGGTTTTGCCACTACTAGCACAGATACGCAGTATTTT.

Ten or more counts support this clonotype. The V gene is TRBV7-2, the J gene TRBJ1-1, with 7 bases matching TRBD1. J was trimmed by 0 bases and V by 6 bases; bases with no gene match: 4. CDR3 length equals 14 residues. The germline CDR1 and CDR2 sequences are SGHTA and FQGNSA. Written as DNA, the CDR3 is TGTGCCAGCAGTTCTGGGACAGTGAACACTGAAGCTTTCTTT. Residues: CASSSGTVNTEAFF.

This clonotype was observed a few times. The gene calls are TRBV27 and TRBJ2-2; 11 bases match TRBD2. The germline V gene encodes CDR1 MNHEY and CDR2 SMNVEV (reference sequence). V trimming: 7 bases; J trimming: 1 base; junction bases outside the gene matches: 14. This CDR3 spans 19 amino acids. The CDR3 DNA sequence: TGTGCCAGCACCCGCGGGACTAGCGGACTAACTTTGAACACCGGGGAGCTGTTTTTT. Protein sequence: CASTRGTSGLTLNTGELFF.

This chain links TRBV12-3 or TRBV12-4 with TRBJ2-1; D unresolved. CDR3 length: 15 amino acids. V was clipped by 3 bases and J by 7 bases, with 16 bases between them. The CDR3 region is CASSFQVRSGNEQFF. For the CDR3, the DNA is TGTGCCAGCAGTTTTCAAGTACGGAGTGGGAATGAGCAGTTCTTC.

This clonotype was detected many times. This sequence joins TRBV5-4 and TRBJ2-5, with D possibly being TRBD1 or TRBD2 (5 bases each). The CDR3 is made up of 13 amino acids. Germline lookup yields CDR1 SGHNT and CDR2 YYREEE (reference sequence). Between the trimmed V and J ends, which lost 3 bases and 3 bases, there was a span of 9 bases. The chain's CDR3 is CASSSRGEETQYF. The CDR3 coding sequence is TGTGCCAGCAGCTCGAGAGGGGAAGAGACCCAGTACTTC. Drawing the rest from reference TRBV5-4 and TRBJ2-5, the complete variable domain is ETGVTQSPTHLIKTRGQQVTLRCSSQSGHNTVSWYQQALGQGPQFIFQYYREEENGRGNFPPRFSGLQFPNYSSELNVNALELDDSALYLCASSSRGEETQYFGPGTRLLVL.